These 20 T cell receptor beta chains originate from one sample sequenced in a study of blood T cell repertoires in COVID-19. The data were produced by immunoSEQ multiplex PCR, yet TCRdb's version contains in-frame clones alone and is incomplete. The repertoire includes 200,000 to 250,000 clones, about 80% of them detected once, and approximately 3% sits in the top ten. Sequencing was done on a sample of peripheral blood. These receptors were obtained from a woman in her twenties or thirties who had recovered from COVID-19.

A remark on this clone: The germline gene is not matched at one end of the junction; a read error may be the cause. The V gene is TRBV18, the J gene TRBJ2-1; 7 nucleotides line up with TRBD2. Germline CDR1 and CDR2: KGHSH and LQKENI. This CDR3 has 15 residues. The CDR3 region is CASLPQRLAANEQFF. CDR3 DNA: TGTGCCAGCTTACCACAGAGACTAGCCGCCAATGAGCAGTTCTTC.

This chain links TRBV7-6 with TRBJ2-5; 9 bases map to TRBD1. The germline V gene has CDR1 SGHVS and CDR2 FNYEAQ. The junction had 9 bases not matched to a gene; V was cut back by 6 bases and J by 4 bases. This CDR3 contains 15 residues. CDR3 protein: CASSPVQGARETQYF. CDR3 bases: TGTGCCAGCAGTCCCGTACAGGGGGCGAGAGAGACCCAGTACTTC.

This clone is medium-sized within its sample. The chain couples TRBV28 to TRBJ1-4, with D perhaps TRBD1 (6 bases). Germline V gene sequence: CDR1 MDHEN, CDR2 SYDVKM. V was pared by 2 bases and J by 5 bases, with 12 bases between. This CDR3 contains 15 residues. The CDR3 DNA is TGTGCCAGCAGTTTAGCTACAGGGTCCAATGAAAAACTGTTTTTT. As protein: CASSLATGSNEKLFF.

The chain uses TRBV5-1 and TRBJ1-1, with D perhaps TRBD1 (6 bases). The CDR3 runs 15 residues. Germline CDR1 and CDR2: SGHRS and YFSETQ. V shed 2 bases and J shed 2 bases, with 13 bases lying between them. The CDR3 DNA reads as TGCGCCAGCAGCTTCGGGGGGGCCCGAAACACTGAAGCTTTCTTT. Its protein product is CASSFGGARNTEAFF.

The CDR3 nucleotides are TGCAGTGCTAGTGGCCAGCGGGAGCACTACGAGCAGTACTTC. Protein sequence: CSASGQREHYEQYF. The V call is TRBV20-1, the J call TRBJ2-7; 8 bases agree with TRBD2. V lost 3 bases and J lost 3; bases outside the gene matches: 7. The CDR3 length is 14 residues. CDR1 and CDR2 (germline): DFQATT, SNEGSKA (reference sequence).

This clone was observed once. The chain is built from TRBV30 and TRBJ2-3, with TRBD2 identical over 8 bases. J lost 7 bases, V lost 4 bases, and 10 bases had no gene match. The CDR3 contains 14 residues. Germline V gene data show CDR1 as GTSNPN and CDR2 as SVGIG (reference sequence). CDR3 in DNA: TGTGCCTGGACAAAAGCGGGAGTGGGGCATACGCAGTATTTT. It encodes CAWTKAGVGHTQYF.

This clone was seen just once. The rearrangement links TRBV30 to TRBJ1-1, with 10 bases aligning to TRBD1. The CDR3 extends over 14 amino acids. V trimming: 1 base; J trimming: 11 bases; junction bases outside the gene matches: 10. Germline CDR1 GTSNPN, CDR2 SVGIG (reference sequence). The CDR3 DNA reads TGTGCCTGGAGTGGCAAGGGACAGGGGAAGTTGGCTTTCTTT. Its protein is CAWSGKGQGKLAFF.

In regard to this clone: This may come from a read error, since a much larger clone is one base off. The chain couples TRBV12-3 or TRBV12-4 to TRBJ1-2; D not resolved. Between the trimmed V and J ends, which lost 6 bases and 3 bases, there was a span of 8 bases. The CDR3 sequence is 12 residues long. The DNA for the CDR3 is TGTGCCAGCAGCCCCGGGGACTATGGCTACACCTTC. Translation: CASSPGDYGYTF.

The rearrangement links TRBV29-1 to TRBJ2-3, with 7 bases aligning to TRBD2. Germline lookup yields CDR1 SQVTM and CDR2 ANQGSEA. V lost 4 bases and J lost 2; bases outside the gene matches: 3. The CDR3 contains 13 residues. The CDR3 spells CSVGLAATDTQYF. The CDR3 nucleotides read TGCAGCGTTGGCCTAGCGGCCACAGATACGCAGTATTTT.

This clone was counted only a few times. The chain couples TRBV18 to TRBJ2-7; tentatively, D is TRBD1 (5 bases). Trimming pared 6 bases from V and 0 bases from J, leaving 12 bases between. Germline values: CDR1 KGHSH, CDR2 LQKENI. CDR3 size: 14 residues. The CDR3 region is CASSSDSTSYEQYF. In nucleotides, the CDR3 is TGTGCCAGCTCGTCTGACAGCACCTCCTACGAGCAGTACTTC. The complete variable domain, with remaining parts taken from reference TRBV18 and TRBJ2-7, reads NAGVMQNPRHLVRRRGQEARLRCSPMKGHSHVYWYRQLPEEGLKFMVYLQKENIIDESGMPKERFSAEFPKEGPSILRIQQVVRGDSAAYFCASSSDSTSYEQYFGPGTRLTVT.

The chain is built from TRBV5-1 and TRBJ1-1, with D possibly being TRBD1 (6 bases). V was trimmed by 3 bases and J by 6 bases, leaving 21 bases between them. The CDR3 spans 16 residues. Germline assignment: CDR1 SGHRS and CDR2 YFSETQ. CDR3 nucleotide sequence: TGCGCCAGCAGCTCGAGACCGCGATCCAGGGGCCCTGAAGCTTTCTTT. Its protein product is CASSSRPRSRGPEAFF.

This chain connects TRBV5-1 to TRBJ2-7; 11 nucleotides agree with TRBD1. Trimming took 1 base from V and 5 from J; bases not matched to a gene: 8. CDR3 size: 16 residues. Germline values: CDR1 SGHRS, CDR2 YFSETQ. The CDR3 protein is CASSLTGQGAFNEQYF. Here the CDR3 DNA reads TGCGCCAGCAGCTTGACCGGACAGGGGGCCTTCAACGAGCAGTACTTC.

The V call is TRBV2, the J call TRBJ2-3; D ambiguous. The V end lost 3 bases, the J end lost 0 bases, and 4 bases lay between the germline ends. Germline V lookup: CDR1 SNHLY, CDR2 FYNNEI. This CDR3 contains 13 residues. The CDR3 sequence: CASSDRSTDTQYF. CDR3 DNA sequence: TGTGCCAGCAGTGACAGGAGCACAGATACGCAGTATTTT. The whole variable domain, filled in from reference TRBV2 and TRBJ2-3, reads EPEVTQTPSHQVTQMGQEVILRCVPISNHLYFYWYRQILGQKVEFLVSFYNNEISEKSEIFDDQFSVERPDGSNFTLKIRSTKLEDSAMYFCASSDRSTDTQYFGPGTRLTVL.

The rearrangement links TRBV4-1 to TRBJ2-1; TRBD2 matches 8 bases. V lost 0 bases and J lost 7; bases outside the gene matches: 5. Germline values: CDR1 MGHRA, CDR2 YSYEKL. The length of the CDR3 is 15 residues. In nucleotides, the CDR3 is TGCGCCAGCAGCCAAGAAGCTAGCGGGCTGAATGAGCAGTTCTTC. Translated, it gives CASSQEASGLNEQFF.

The genes are TRBV19 and TRBJ1-1; D not certain. Trimming shortened V by 6 bases and J by 0 bases, and 17 bases separated the two germline ends. Germline V gene sequence: CDR1 LNHDA, CDR2 SQIVND (reference sequence). CDR3 size: 16 residues. CDR3 in amino acids: CASSHGLERMNTEAFF. Written as DNA, the CDR3 is TGTGCCAGTAGCCACGGACTGGAACGCATGAACACTGAAGCTTTCTTT. The full variable domain, its missing parts supplied by reference TRBV19 and TRBJ1-1, is DGGITQSPKYLFRKEGQNVTLSCEQNLNHDAMYWYRQDPGQGLRLIYYSQIVNDFQKGDIAEGYSVSREKKESFPLTVTSAQKNPTAFYLCASSHGLERMNTEAFFGQGTRLTVV.

V and J are TRBV28 and TRBJ1-2; 7 bases map to TRBD1. Unmatched junction bases numbered 11, after V lost 7 bases and J lost 6 bases. The CDR3 consists of 14 residues. CDR1 is MDHEN and CDR2 is SYDVKM in the germline V gene. CDR3 in amino acids: CASTKMTGYHGYTF. The CDR3 bases are TGTGCCAGCACCAAAATGACAGGGTACCATGGCTACACCTTC.

The table lists this clone with a few counts. The CDR3 loop is CASSLAGGLPPLHF. The DNA of the CDR3 is TGCGCCAGCAGCTTGGCAGGGGGCCTCCCACCCCTCCACTTT. This rearrangement joins TRBV5-1 to TRBJ1-6, with 8 positions matching TRBD1. Trimming cost V 0 bases and J 11 bases; bases outside gene matches: 4. The CDR3 is 14 amino acids. Per germline, CDR1 SGHRS and CDR2 YFSETQ.

The V gene is TRBV15, the J gene TRBJ1-2; 7 nucleotides agree with TRBD1. Germline V CDR1 and CDR2: LNHNV, YYDKDF (reference sequence). J lost 4 bases, V lost 5 bases, and 7 bases had no gene match. The CDR3 is 14 residues long. DNA of the CDR3: TGTGCCACCAGCCCGCGACAGGGAGTCTATGGCTACACCTTC. It translates to CATSPRQGVYGYTF.

The chain is built from TRBV5-6 and TRBJ1-4; 8 positions match TRBD1. CDR1 is SGHDT and CDR2 is YYEEEE in the germline V gene. The CDR3 sequence is 16 residues long. Trimming cost V 1 base and J 7 bases; bases outside gene matches: 9. The CDR3 coding sequence is TGTGCCAGCAGCTTGAGTCCAGGGGGCGAGGTTGAAAAACTGTTTTTT. Residues: CASSLSPGGEVEKLFF.

This chain joins TRBV7-8 and TRBJ1-3; possibly TRBD1 for D (5 bases). Germline V gives CDR1 SGHVS, CDR2 FQNEAQ. The CDR3 contains 16 residues. With 5 bases removed from V and 0 bases from J, the gap between germline ends came to 14 bases. The CDR3 spells CASSLGGYRSGNTIYF. DNA for the CDR3: TGTGCCAGCAGCCTCGGGGGGTACCGCTCTGGAAACACCATATATTTT.